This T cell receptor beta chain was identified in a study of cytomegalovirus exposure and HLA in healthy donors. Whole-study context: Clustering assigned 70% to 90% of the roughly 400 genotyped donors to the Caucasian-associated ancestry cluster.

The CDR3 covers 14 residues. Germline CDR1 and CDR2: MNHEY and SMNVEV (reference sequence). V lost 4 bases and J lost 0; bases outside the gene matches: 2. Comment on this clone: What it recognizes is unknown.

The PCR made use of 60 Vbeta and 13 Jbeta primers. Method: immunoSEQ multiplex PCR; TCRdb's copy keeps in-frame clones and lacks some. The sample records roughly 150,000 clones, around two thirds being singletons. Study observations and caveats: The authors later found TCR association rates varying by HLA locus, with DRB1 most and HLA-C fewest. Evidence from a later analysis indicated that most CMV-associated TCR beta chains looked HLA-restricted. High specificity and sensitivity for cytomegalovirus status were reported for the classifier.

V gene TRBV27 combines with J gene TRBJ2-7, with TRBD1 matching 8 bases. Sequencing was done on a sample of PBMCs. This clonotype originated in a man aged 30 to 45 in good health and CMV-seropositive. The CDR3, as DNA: TGTGCCAGCAGTTCGACAGGGGCCTCCTACGAGCAGTACTTC. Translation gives CASSSTGASYEQYF.